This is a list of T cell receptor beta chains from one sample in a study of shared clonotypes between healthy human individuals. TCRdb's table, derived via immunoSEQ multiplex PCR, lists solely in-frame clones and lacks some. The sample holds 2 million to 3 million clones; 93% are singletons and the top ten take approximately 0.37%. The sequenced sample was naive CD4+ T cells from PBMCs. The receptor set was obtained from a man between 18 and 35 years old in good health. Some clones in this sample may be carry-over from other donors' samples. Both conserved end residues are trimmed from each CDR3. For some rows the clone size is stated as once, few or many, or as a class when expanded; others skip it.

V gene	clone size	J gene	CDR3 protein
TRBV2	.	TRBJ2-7	ASSDSAGLYEQY
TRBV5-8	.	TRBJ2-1	ASSSPTLGYNEQF
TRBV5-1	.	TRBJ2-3	ASCQGGTGYTDTQY
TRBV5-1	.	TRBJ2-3	ASSLGGPDTQY
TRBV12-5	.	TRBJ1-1	ASALDGARGAF
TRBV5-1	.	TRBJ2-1	ASSRLVERELINEQF
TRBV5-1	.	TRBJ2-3	ASRARRGLTTTDTQY
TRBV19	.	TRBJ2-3	ASSTPGQLLNTQY
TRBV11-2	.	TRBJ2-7	ASSLERLAGGREQY
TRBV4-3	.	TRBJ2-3	ASSQETPSSADTQY
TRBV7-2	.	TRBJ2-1	ASSSRVGGNEQF
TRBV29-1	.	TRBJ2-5	SALFGAGETQY
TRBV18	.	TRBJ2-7	ASSPQQGREGLTEQY
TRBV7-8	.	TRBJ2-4	ASSLAGGGGIQY
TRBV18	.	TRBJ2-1	ASSPGTGAYNEQF
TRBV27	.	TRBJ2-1	ASSSIRGKREFHEQF
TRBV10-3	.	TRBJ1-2	AISVNSLMSGYT
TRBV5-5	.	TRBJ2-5	ASSLGQLKETQY
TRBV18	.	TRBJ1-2	ASSPTSGTGDTYGYT
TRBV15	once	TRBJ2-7	ATSSLEVGDEQY
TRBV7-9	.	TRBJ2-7	ASSGGEGYEQY
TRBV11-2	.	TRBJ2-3	ASSLLRAHTQY
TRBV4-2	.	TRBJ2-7	ASSQDSGEGYEQY
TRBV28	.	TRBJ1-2	ASGDRVIYGYT
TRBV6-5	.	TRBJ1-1	ASSYSGGRSAF
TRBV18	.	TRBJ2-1	ASSQSGGPYNEQF
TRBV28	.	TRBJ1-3	ASSLSGGTGNTIY
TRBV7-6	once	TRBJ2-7	ASSLARYGQSSYEQY
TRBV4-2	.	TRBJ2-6	ASSSQGLGANVLT
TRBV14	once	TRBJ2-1	ASSSYTGRIYNEQF
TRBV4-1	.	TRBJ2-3	ASSPSGTSGRDTQY
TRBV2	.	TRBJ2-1	ASSGTSGRPNEQF
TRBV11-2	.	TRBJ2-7	ASSSQGYEQY
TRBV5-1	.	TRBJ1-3	ASSLDRGSGNTIY
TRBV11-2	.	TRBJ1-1	ASSQSVVRVRGHTEAF
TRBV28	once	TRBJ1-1	ASSLLGLSNRGTNTEAF
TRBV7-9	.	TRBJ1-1	ASSLTGTETEAF
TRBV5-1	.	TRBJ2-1	ASGDRAGQDNEQF
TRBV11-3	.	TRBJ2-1	ASSPRTSGGSSYNEQF
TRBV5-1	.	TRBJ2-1	ASSLAGGQWDNEQF
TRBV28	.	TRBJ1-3	ASSSPHSPSSGNTIY
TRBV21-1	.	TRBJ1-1	ASSKNDGARNTEAF
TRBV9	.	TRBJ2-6	ASSVVIGGRSGANVLT